The clone carrying this TCR beta chain was picked up a small number of times. Its antigen is not known. The source of the sample is a study of T cells in tumors after PD-1 blockade. Study background: Excluded were patients with checkpoint blockade, immunosuppressants, or radiotherapy or other anti-cancer therapy within 4 weeks. A subset received ongoing vismodegib 150 mg daily alongside anti-PD-1 therapy. Peripheral blood samples averaged approximately 37,000 unique clonotypes and about 110,000 templates. Overall study findings and caveats: Some novel exhausted tumor clones appeared in pre-treatment blood, suggesting peripheral recruitment.

Sequencing was performed with immunoSEQ multiplex PCR; in TCRdb, only in-frame clones are kept and a portion is missing. The top ten clones hold roughly 9.4% of a sample with tens of thousands of clones, roughly 84% of them seen once. V lost 0 bases and J 6 bases, leaving 8 bases between the germline ends. Germline CDR1 KGHSH, CDR2 LQKENI. This CDR3 is 14 amino acids long. The specimen comprised PBMCs, sampled before anti-PD-1 therapy. The sequence came from a human donor with advanced basal cell or squamous cell carcinoma (not recorded which). The V call is TRBV18, the J call TRBJ2-2, with no clear D. The CDR3 sequence: CASSPPKDAGELFF. The CDR3, as DNA: TGTGCCAGCTCACCACCGAAGGACGCCGGGGAGCTGTTTTTT.